Detailed here is one T cell receptor (beta chain). This sample stems from a study of OX40 agonist ivuxolimab in advanced cancers. V was pared by 3 bases and J by 4 bases, with 5 bases of the junction left unmatched. Germline V gene data show CDR1 as LNHDA and CDR2 as SQIVND (reference sequence). The CDR3 has 15 residues. Assay: immunoSEQ multiplex PCR; the TCRdb copy retains only in-frame clones and omits some. The sample records approximately 72,000 clones, around 80% being singletons. The investigators sampled blood at baseline, at cycle 4 day 1, and at cycle 7 day 1. The receptor was derived from an adult with an advanced solid tumor such as melanoma, head and neck, liver or kidney cancer. The chain is built from TRBV19 and TRBJ2-3; 9 positions agree with TRBD2. The source was CD4+ or CD8+ T cells sorted from blood, collected in a trial of the OX40 agonist ivuxolimab. In nucleotides, the CDR3 is TGTGCCAGTAGTATGTCGACTAGCGGCTCAGATACGCAGTATTTT. Translating gives CASSMSTSGSDTQYF.